Reported below is one T cell receptor beta chain. Here immunoSEQ multiplex PCR was the method, and the copy in TCRdb shows in-frame clones only, minus some. Among just over 200,000 clones listed, 60% to 80% were seen once. The sample originates from a study of cytotoxic CD8 clonotypes in ibrutinib-treated CLL. Study information: Samples had a mean of roughly 230,000 productive templates and some 88,000 productive rearrangements.

Germline values: CDR1 LNHDA, CDR2 SQIVND (reference sequence). CDR3 size: 14 residues. V lost 7 bases to trimming and J lost 0 bases, with 11 bases between them. The chain has TRBV19 and TRBJ2-3; no definite D call. This TCR was recovered from a human donor with chronic lymphocytic leukemia. Sequencing used PBMCs, obtained after 12 months of ibrutinib treatment. The CDR3 sequence is CASNTISSTDTQYF. Here the CDR3 DNA reads TGTGCCAGTAATACCATTTCAAGCACAGATACGCAGTATTTT.